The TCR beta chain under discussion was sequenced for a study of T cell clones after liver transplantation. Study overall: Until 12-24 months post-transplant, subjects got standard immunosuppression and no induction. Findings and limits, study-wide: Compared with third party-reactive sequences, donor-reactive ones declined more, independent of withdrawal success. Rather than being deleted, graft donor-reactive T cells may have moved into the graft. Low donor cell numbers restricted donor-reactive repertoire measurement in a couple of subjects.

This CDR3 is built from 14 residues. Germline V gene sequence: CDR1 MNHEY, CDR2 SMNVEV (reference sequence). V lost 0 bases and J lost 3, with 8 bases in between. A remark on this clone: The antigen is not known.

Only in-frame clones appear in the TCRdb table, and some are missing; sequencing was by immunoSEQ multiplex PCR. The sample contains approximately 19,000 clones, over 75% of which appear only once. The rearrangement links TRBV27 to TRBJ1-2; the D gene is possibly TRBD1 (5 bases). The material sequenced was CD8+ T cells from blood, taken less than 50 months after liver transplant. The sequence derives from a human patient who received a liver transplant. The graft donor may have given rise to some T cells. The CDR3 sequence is CASSLSGADYGYTF. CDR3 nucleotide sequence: TGTGCCAGCAGTTTATCAGGGGCCGACTATGGCTACACCTTC.